The 20 T cell receptor beta chains below all came from one sample that was sequenced in a study of blood T cell repertoires in COVID-19. Sequencing was performed with immunoSEQ multiplex PCR; in TCRdb, only in-frame clones are kept and a portion is missing. The profile shows about 240,000 clones, 82% of them singletons. Sequencing was carried out using peripheral blood. The receptors stem from a woman aged 55 to 70 with active or convalescent COVID-19.

V and J are TRBV5-1 and TRBJ2-3; 9 nucleotides align to TRBD1. Germline loops: CDR1 SGHRS, CDR2 YFSETQ. Trimming at V came to 0 bases and at J to 4 bases, leaving 9 bases not matched to a gene. CDR3 length: 17 residues. CDR3 DNA: TGCGCCAGCAGCTTGGGGACAGGGGTTTCCAAGGCAGATACGCAGTATTTT. It yields the protein CASSLGTGVSKADTQYF.

The rearrangement uses TRBV6-5 and TRBJ1-2; D gene unclear. CDR3 length: 13 residues. The germline CDR1 and CDR2 sequences are MNHEY and SVGAGI. Trimming removed 6 bases at V and 0 bases at J, with 8 bases between. The CDR3 loop reads CASSDGANYGYTF. The CDR3 nucleotides read TGTGCCAGCAGCGACGGAGCTAACTATGGCTACACCTTC.

The chain employs TRBV2 and TRBJ2-5, with a possible D match to TRBD1 (6 bases). The germline CDR1 and CDR2 sequences are SNHLY and FYNNEI. This CDR3 region has 13 residues. Trimming removed 6 bases from V and 7 bases from J, with 15 bases in between. This CDR3 is CASRPDRPGTQYF. The CDR3 region has the DNA TGTGCCAGCAGACCCGACAGGCCAGGGACCCAGTACTTC. The variable domain in full, completed from reference TRBV2 and TRBJ2-5, reads EPEVTQTPSHQVTQMGQEVILRCVPISNHLYFYWYRQILGQKVEFLVSFYNNEISEKSEIFDDQFSVERPDGSNFTLKIRSTKLEDSAMYFCASRPDRPGTQYFGPGTRLLVL.

V and J are TRBV18 and TRBJ2-1, with D perhaps TRBD1 (5 bases). Trimming pared 0 bases from V and 12 bases from J, leaving 9 bases between. This CDR3 spans 12 amino acids. Germline V gene sequence: CDR1 KGHSH, CDR2 LQKENI. In DNA, the CDR3 is TGTGCCAGCTCACCACCGGGGCCCGGGCAGTTCTTC. Its protein product is CASSPPGPGQFF.

This chain joins TRBV7-9 and TRBJ2-7; TRBD1 is a possible D gene (6 bases). This CDR3 has 15 residues. CDR1 SEHNR and CDR2 FQNEAQ come from the germline V gene (reference sequence). Trimming cost V 5 bases and J 0 bases, with 14 bases left between them. CDR3 sequence (DNA): TGTGCCAGCAGCCGACCGGACAGCCTCTCCTACGAGCAGTACTTC. It is translated as CASSRPDSLSYEQYF.

The chain combines TRBV2 with TRBJ1-1; 9 nucleotides align to TRBD1. Germline lookup yields CDR1 SNHLY and CDR2 FYNNEI. The CDR3 is 13 amino acids. Trimming cost V 0 bases and J 11 bases; bases outside gene matches: 4. The CDR3 DNA follows: TGTGCCAGCAGTGAAGCGTGGACAGGGGTGGCTTTCTTT. Amino acid sequence: CASSEAWTGVAFF.

The genes are TRBV7-9 and TRBJ1-1; TRBD1 might be the D (6 bases). The CDR3 loop spans 14 amino acids. The germline V gene has CDR1 SEHNR and CDR2 FQNEAQ (reference sequence). V gave up 3 bases and J gave up 0 bases, with 8 bases separating them. CDR3 bases: TGTGCCAGCAGCTTCGGGACACTGAACACTGAAGCTTTCTTT. Translating it yields CASSFGTLNTEAFF.

This clone appeared a few times. V is TRBV21-1 and J is TRBJ1-6; the table's D call, TRBD1, has no DNA check behind it. TRBV21-1 is a documented pseudogene. The CDR3 length is 15 residues. CDR3 sequence: CASSKGGTGASPLHF. In DNA form, the CDR3 reads TGTGCCAGCAGCAAAGGTGGGACAGGGGCATCACCCCTCCACTTT.

This chain uses TRBV19 with TRBJ1-5; D call uncertain. Germline lookup yields CDR1 LNHDA and CDR2 SQIVND (reference sequence). Trimming removed 6 bases from V and 2 bases from J, with 20 bases in between. CDR3 length: 17 amino acids. The CDR3 DNA reads as TGTGCCAGTAGCATCTGGACTGGAGGCAATCGCAATCAGCCCCAGCATTTT. Protein: CASSIWTGGNRNQPQHF. Using reference TRBV19 and TRBJ1-5 for the parts outside the CDR3, the full variable domain is DGGITQSPKYLFRKEGQNVTLSCEQNLNHDAMYWYRQDPGQGLRLIYYSQIVNDFQKGDIAEGYSVSREKKESFPLTVTSAQKNPTAFYLCASSIWTGGNRNQPQHFGDGTRLSIL.

The CDR3 bases are TGTGCCAGCAGTTTCATGAGCTATGGCTACACCTTC. Protein sequence: CASSFMSYGYTF. The J gene is TRBJ1-2, the V gene TRBV6-5; D gene ambiguous. CDR1 MNHEY and CDR2 SVGAGI come from the germline V gene. V dropped 4 bases and J dropped 4 bases, with 7 bases sitting between them. This CDR3 is 12 amino acids long.

This chain joins TRBV10-1 and TRBJ2-3; D might be TRBD2 (5 bases). The CDR3 sequence is 15 residues long. CDR1 and CDR2 (germline): WNHNN, SYGVQD (reference sequence). V was pared by 2 bases and J by 6 bases, with 15 bases between. DNA for the CDR3: TGCGCCAGCAGTGAGCATCACGGGAACGTGGATACGCAGTATTTT. Protein product: CASSEHHGNVDTQYF.

The CDR3 sequence is CASSFSLRRQGQSRRDTQYF. CDR3 DNA: TGTGCCAGCAGCTTTAGTCTACGACGACAGGGGCAGTCACGCAGGGATACGCAGTATTTT. The chain couples TRBV5-4 to TRBJ2-3; TRBD1 matches 8 bases. The CDR3 runs to 20 residues. V shed 2 bases and J 6 bases; nucleotides not matched to a gene: 23. Germline assignment: CDR1 SGHNT and CDR2 YYREEE (reference sequence). Variable domain in full (rest from reference TRBV5-4 and TRBJ2-3): ETGVTQSPTHLIKTRGQQVTLRCSSQSGHNTVSWYQQALGQGPQFIFQYYREEENGRGNFPPRFSGLQFPNYSSELNVNALELDDSALYLCASSFSLRRQGQSRRDTQYFGPGTRLTVL.

This clone came up once. The rearrangement uses TRBV4-1 and TRBJ2-5; maybe TRBD2 (6 bases). CDR3 length equals 16 residues. The V end was cut by 4 bases, the J end by 2 bases, with 17 bases between. Germline assignment: CDR1 MGHRA and CDR2 YSYEKL. This chain's CDR3 is CASSPLGRREQETQYF. The CDR3 DNA reads TGCGCCAGCAGCCCGTTGGGCAGGAGGGAACAAGAGACCCAGTACTTC.

This clone was detected once. The chain recombines TRBV15 with TRBJ2-6, with D uncertain. With 3 bases removed from V and 1 base from J, the gap between germline ends came to 13 bases. The CDR3 runs 17 residues. The germline V gene encodes CDR1 LNHNV and CDR2 YYDKDF (reference sequence). The CDR3 sequence: CATSSPMRLSGANVLTF. CDR3 nucleotides: TGTGCCACCAGCAGTCCAATGAGGTTATCTGGGGCCAACGTCCTGACTTTC.

The chain has TRBV27 and TRBJ2-7, with 8 positions matching TRBD1. V shed 8 bases, J shed 6 bases, and the junction held 24 bases outside the gene matches. Per the germline V gene, CDR1 is MNHEY and CDR2 is SMNVEV (reference sequence). The CDR3 runs to 18 residues. The CDR3 loop reads CASSAAGQDLFSPPEQYF. The DNA for the CDR3 is TGTGCCAGCTCAGCCGCGGGACAGGACCTTTTTTCCCCCCCCGAGCAGTACTTC.

This rearrangement joins TRBV18 to TRBJ2-1, with 12 bases matching TRBD2. The germline V gene encodes CDR1 KGHSH and CDR2 LQKENI. Losses at the gene ends were 0 bases for V and 6 bases for J; bases not matched to a gene: 3. This CDR3 has 16 residues. CDR3 amino acids: CASSPPLAGGGNEQFF. CDR3 nucleotides: TGTGCCAGCTCACCACCTCTAGCGGGGGGGGGCAATGAGCAGTTCTTC.

Concerning this clone itself: The same CDR3 can be traced to other DNA sequences in this sample. The rearrangement links TRBV20-1 to TRBJ2-7; D is undetermined. V lost 6 bases, J lost 0 bases, and 6 bases lay in between. The germline gives CDR1 DFQATT, CDR2 SNEGSKA (reference sequence). CDR3 length equals 11 residues. The CDR3 here is CSARDSYEQYF. In nucleotides, the CDR3 is TGCAGTGCACGAGACTCCTACGAGCAGTACTTC.

The chain is built from TRBV9 and TRBJ2-5; possibly TRBD2 for D (6 bases). V lost 0 bases to trimming and J lost 4 bases, with 13 bases between them. Germline V CDR1 and CDR2: SGDLS, YYNGEE. The CDR3 loop spans 15 amino acids. CDR3 DNA sequence: TGTGCCAGCAGCGTAGAGGGACTCGGAGGAGAGACCCAGTACTTC. It encodes CASSVEGLGGETQYF.

This clone was detected only once. This sequence joins TRBV28 and TRBJ2-7, with D tentatively TRBD1 (6 bases). CDR1 and CDR2 (germline): MDHEN, SYDVKM. V lost 8 bases and J 2 bases, leaving 19 bases between the germline ends. The CDR3 totals 15 residues. The CDR3 sequence: CASPPAGVGTYEQYF. CDR3 DNA: TGTGCCAGCCCCCCCGCAGGGGTAGGGACCTACGAGCAGTACTTC. The full variable domain, rest sourced from reference TRBV28 and TRBJ2-7, is DVKVTQSSRYLVKRTGEKVFLECVQDMDHENMFWYRQDPGLGLRLIYFSYDVKMKEKGDIPEGYSVSREKKERFSLILESASTNQTSMYLCASPPAGVGTYEQYFGPGTRLTVT.

The CDR3 region is CASSLFGGGRGTEAFF. The CDR3 nucleotides are TGTGCCAGCAGTTTATTCGGTGGGGGCCGAGGCACTGAAGCTTTCTTT. J is TRBJ1-1 and V is TRBV28; D might be TRBD1 (6 bases). This CDR3 region has 16 residues. CDR1 MDHEN and CDR2 SYDVKM come from the germline V gene. Trimming shortened V by 1 base and J by 4 bases, and 16 bases separated the two germline ends.